The rows below give T cell receptor beta chains drawn from one sample of a study of CD4+ T cells in melanoma. Sequenced by immunoSEQ multiplex PCR; TCRdb stores in-frame clones only, minus some. The sample holds about 20,000 clones, around four fifths seen once. The receptor source for this set is a human donor with melanoma. Each CDR3 is given with its conserved first and last residue. Each record gives: V gene, D gene, J gene, clone size, CDR3 protein, CDR3 DNA. A D gene is named only where the DNA matches it firmly. Size is omitted from some rows. Given values are once, few, many or a class for expanded clones.

>TRBV5-4|NA|TRBJ1-1|NA
CASSSSLHMNTEAFF
TGTGCCAGCAGCTCCTCCCTTCATATGAACACTGAAGCTTTCTTT
>TRBV11-2|NA|TRBJ2-1|NA
CASSSDRYYNEQFF
TGTGCCAGCAGCTCGGACCGCTACTACAATGAGCAGTTCTTC
>TRBV6-5|NA|TRBJ1-2|NA
CASSYEWGGYGYTF
TGTGCCAGCAGTTACGAGTGGGGGGGGTATGGCTACACCTTC
>TRBV6-5|NA|TRBJ2-4|NA
CASSSDRRDIQYF
TGTGCCAGCAGTTCGGACAGACGGGACATTCAGTACTTC
>TRBV5-1|NA|TRBJ2-7|NA
CASRPAYRVYEQYF
TGCGCCAGCAGGCCCGCCTACCGGGTCTACGAGCAGTACTTC
>TRBV6-5|NA|TRBJ2-7|once
CASSSGRQYEQYF
TGTGCCAGCAGTTCAGGGCGTCAGTACGAGCAGTACTTC
>TRBV7-2|NA|TRBJ1-2|NA
CASSSPLGRTGYTF
TGTGCCAGCAGCTCCCCACTAGGAAGGACTGGCTACACCTTC
>TRBV19|NA|TRBJ1-1|NA
CATRKNTEAFF
TGTGCCACCCGTAAGAACACTGAAGCTTTCTTT
>TRBV12-5|NA|TRBJ1-6|NA
CASGLVTPGPYNSPLHF
TGTGCTAGTGGTTTGGTGACCCCCGGACCCTATAATTCACCCCTCCACTTT
>TRBV10-2|TRBD1|TRBJ2-7|once
CASSGGQDDYEQYF
TGCGCCAGCAGTGGGGGACAGGACGACTACGAGCAGTACTTC
>TRBV5-6|TRBD2|TRBJ2-7|NA
CASSWGGEQYF
TGTGCCAGCAGCTGGGGGGGGGAGCAGTACTTC
>TRBV5-1|NA|TRBJ1-5|NA
CASSLGPGDVSNQPQHF
TGCGCCAGCAGCTTGGGGCCAGGGGACGTTAGCAATCAGCCCCAGCATTTT
>TRBV7-2|TRBD1|TRBJ1-1|NA
CASSSTGGGTEAFF
TGTGCCAGCAGTTCCACAGGGGGCGGGACTGAAGCTTTCTTT
>TRBV11-3|TRBD1|TRBJ1-5|few
CASSLKQGASQPQHF
TGTGCCAGCAGCTTGAAACAGGGGGCGTCTCAGCCCCAGCATTTT
>TRBV30|TRBD1|TRBJ1-2|NA
CAWSGQGGYGYTF
TGTGCCTGGAGCGGACAGGGGGGCTATGGCTACACCTTC
>TRBV5-1|NA|TRBJ2-2|NA
CASSLLRANTGELFF
TGCGCCAGCAGCTTGCTCAGGGCGAACACCGGGGAGCTGTTTTTT
>TRBV4-1|NA|TRBJ2-5|NA
CASSQVWSQVGETQYF
TGCGCCAGCAGCCAAGTGTGGTCCCAGGTCGGTGAGACCCAGTACTTC
>TRBV18|TRBD2|TRBJ2-3|NA
CASSPFRGGSTDTQYF
TGTGCCAGCTCACCTTTCCGCGGGGGTAGCACAGATACGCAGTATTTT
>TRBV4-1|NA|TRBJ2-2|NA
CASSQNSYTGELFF
TGCGCCAGCAGCCAAAACAGCTACACCGGGGAGCTGTTTTTT
>TRBV11-2|NA|TRBJ2-7|NA
CASSLVRSPWNEQYF
TGTGCCAGCAGCTTAGTTAGGTCTCCCTGGAACGAGCAGTACTTC
>TRBV4-2|NA|TRBJ1-4|NA
CASSQEDATNEKLFF
TGTGCCAGCAGCCAAGAAGATGCAACTAATGAAAAACTGTTTTTT
>TRBV30|TRBD1|TRBJ2-7|NA
CAWRLGQLSEQYF
TGTGCCTGGAGATTGGGACAGTTAAGCGAGCAGTACTTC
>TRBV15|TRBD1|TRBJ1-5|NA
CATSRNRDRGIQPQHF
TGTGCCACCAGCAGAAACCGGGACAGGGGGATTCAGCCCCAGCATTTT
>TRBV5-1|TRBD1|TRBJ2-7|few
CASSLATYRDRDYEQYF
TGCGCCAGCAGCTTGGCTACTTACCGGGACAGGGACTACGAGCAGTACTTC
>TRBV10-3|NA|TRBJ1-2|NA
CAISGRNYGYTF
TGTGCCATCAGTGGACGGAACTATGGCTACACCTTC
>TRBV5-5|TRBD2|TRBJ2-3|NA
CASSPRTSGDTDTQYF
TGTGCCAGCAGCCCACGGACTAGCGGAGACACAGATACGCAGTATTTT
>TRBV2|NA|TRBJ1-2|NA
CASSATANYGYTF
TGTGCCAGCAGTGCAACAGCTAACTATGGCTACACCTTC
>TRBV5-6|TRBD1|TRBJ2-5|NA
CASNAGQGPQETQYF
TGTGCCAGCAACGCTGGACAGGGGCCCCAAGAGACCCAGTACTTC
>TRBV11-2|NA|TRBJ2-3|NA
CASSPRTEAKPGDTQYF
TGTGCCAGCAGCCCCCGGACCGAGGCCAAACCCGGAGATACGCAGTATTTT
>TRBV5-4|TRBD2|TRBJ2-7|NA
CASSQASGGAYEQYF
TGCGCCAGCAGCCAAGCTAGCGGGGGAGCTTACGAGCAGTACTTC
>TRBV7-9|NA|TRBJ2-7|once
CASSPGTGAQQYF
TGTGCCAGCAGCCCCGGGACGGGTGCGCAGCAGTACTTC
>TRBV13|NA|TRBJ2-2|NA
CASSHFTGELFF
TGTGCCAGCAGCCACTTCACCGGGGAGCTGTTTTTT
>TRBV4-1|NA|TRBJ2-7|medium-sized
CASSHPFGEGDVEKQYF
TGCGCCAGCAGCCATCCTTTTGGGGAGGGGGACGTTGAAAAGCAGTACTTC
>TRBV5-1|TRBD2|TRBJ2-7|NA
CASSLTSGGNYEQYF
TGCGCCAGCAGCTTAACTAGCGGGGGGAACTACGAGCAGTACTTC
>TRBV9|TRBD1|TRBJ1-2|NA
CASRGQDLGYTF
TGTGCCAGCAGAGGACAGGATCTTGGCTACACCTTC